This T cell receptor beta chain was identified in a study of blood T cell repertoires in COVID-19. Overall study: Donors in the United States, Italy and Spain gave samples during acute or convalescent COVID-19. From T cells, B-cell-depleted T cells, or PBMCs came the material, which was cDNA or gDNA.

The protocol was immunoSEQ multiplex PCR, while the TCRdb copy is restricted to in-frame clones and leaves out a portion. The sample has approximately 250,000 clones, about nine tenths seen once. The V gene's germline CDR1 is MDHEN and CDR2 SYDVKM. This CDR3 comprises 13 residues. V shed 5 bases, J shed 3 bases, and the junction held 3 bases outside the gene matches. Participant-reported clinical history was the basis for cohort assignment. This rearrangement joins TRBV28 to TRBJ2-5; 7 bases line up with TRBD1. Sequencing was carried out using PBMCs or T cells enriched from blood (not recorded which). This receptor was identified in a woman in her 40s with acute COVID-19. CDR3 nucleotide sequence: TGTGCCAGCAGTGTCACAGGGGAAGAGACCCAGTACTTC. This translates into CASSVTGEETQYF.